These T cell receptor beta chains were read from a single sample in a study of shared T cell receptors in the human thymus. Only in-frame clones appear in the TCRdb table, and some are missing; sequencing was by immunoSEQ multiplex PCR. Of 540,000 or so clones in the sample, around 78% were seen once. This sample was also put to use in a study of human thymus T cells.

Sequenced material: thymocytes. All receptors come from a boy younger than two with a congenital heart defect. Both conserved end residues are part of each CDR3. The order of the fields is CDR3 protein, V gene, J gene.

CDR3: CSVSRQGAREQYF; V: TRBV29-1; J: TRBJ2-7
CDR3: CASSPAPSTGSEQYF; V: TRBV5-4; J: TRBJ2-7
CDR3: CASSASSTTSGYEQYF; V: TRBV25-1; J: TRBJ2-7
CDR3: CAWSVLSIGDEQYF; V: TRBV30; J: TRBJ2-7
CDR3: CASSLALAGGPGETQYF; V: TRBV5-1; J: TRBJ2-5
CDR3: CASSYYRGQWQETQYF; V: TRBV7-2; J: TRBJ2-5
CDR3: CASSQVGRVMDTQYF; V: TRBV4-3; J: TRBJ2-3
CDR3: CASSFRADTQYF; V: TRBV5-8; J: TRBJ2-3
CDR3: CASSQGAGGANTGELFF; V: TRBV4-3; J: TRBJ2-2
CDR3: CASSPRGQGYTGELFF; V: TRBV5-1; J: TRBJ2-2
CDR3: CASSRPGLAETAYEQYF; V: TRBV14; J: TRBJ2-7
CDR3: CASTPGLAYTDTQYF; V: TRBV2; J: TRBJ2-3
CDR3: CASSQESRRGLSGRGNEQFF; V: TRBV4-3; J: TRBJ2-1
CDR3: CASGLVREVNTEAFF; V: TRBV12-5; J: TRBJ1-1
CDR3: CASSVGPESGVDTQYF; V: TRBV9; J: TRBJ2-3
CDR3: CASSLALAGTVSYEQYF; V: TRBV7-9; J: TRBJ2-7
CDR3: CASSLRTSGRNHEQYF; V: TRBV7-2; J: TRBJ2-7
CDR3: CASSPLAGSYNEQFF; V: TRBV6-5; J: TRBJ2-1
CDR3: CASSPRRAGEGLSGNTIYF; V: TRBV18; J: TRBJ1-3
CDR3: CASSIERGLGYTF; V: TRBV19; J: TRBJ1-2
CDR3: CASSLGDKYYEQYF; V: TRBV7-9; J: TRBJ2-7
CDR3: CASSPFRGRVRGANVLTF; V: TRBV14; J: TRBJ2-6
CDR3: CASSADTDYGYTF; V: TRBV27; J: TRBJ1-2
CDR3: CASAPQGHNSPLHF; V: TRBV19; J: TRBJ1-6
CDR3: CASSDRDRVPDFFYTDTQYF; V: TRBV23-1; J: TRBJ2-3
CDR3: CASSGRGSQEETTGELFF; V: TRBV7-6; J: TRBJ2-2
CDR3: CASSLRLAGGPKNIQYF; V: TRBV5-1; J: TRBJ2-4
CDR3: CASTSRGQLNEQFF; V: TRBV2; J: TRBJ2-1
CDR3: CATREGNTDTQYF; V: TRBV6-4; J: TRBJ2-3
CDR3: CASTLGRHSGNTIYF; V: TRBV5-6; J: TRBJ1-3
CDR3: CASSAGPKESYEQYF; V: TRBV5-6; J: TRBJ2-7
CDR3: CASSGGTGYEQYF; V: TRBV10-1; J: TRBJ2-7
CDR3: CASSAGTGVNQPQHF; V: TRBV27; J: TRBJ1-5
CDR3: CASSFFEGGKTGELFF; V: TRBV5-6; J: TRBJ2-2
CDR3: CASSPQREASYEQYF; V: TRBV25-1; J: .
CDR3: CASTAEEGVNTEAFF; V: TRBV25-1; J: TRBJ1-1
CDR3: CASSLPGGAGGYNEQFF; V: TRBV13; J: TRBJ2-1
CDR3: CASRDFRGPVNQPQHF; V: TRBV28; J: TRBJ1-5
CDR3: CASRATGKQREVPYEQYF; V: TRBV25-1; J: TRBJ2-7
CDR3: CASSNHGELAGAYEQYF; V: TRBV13; J: TRBJ2-7
CDR3: CASSHGRAQPQHF; V: TRBV4-1; J: TRBJ1-5
CDR3: CASSPRGSLVAYEQYF; V: TRBV27; J: TRBJ2-7